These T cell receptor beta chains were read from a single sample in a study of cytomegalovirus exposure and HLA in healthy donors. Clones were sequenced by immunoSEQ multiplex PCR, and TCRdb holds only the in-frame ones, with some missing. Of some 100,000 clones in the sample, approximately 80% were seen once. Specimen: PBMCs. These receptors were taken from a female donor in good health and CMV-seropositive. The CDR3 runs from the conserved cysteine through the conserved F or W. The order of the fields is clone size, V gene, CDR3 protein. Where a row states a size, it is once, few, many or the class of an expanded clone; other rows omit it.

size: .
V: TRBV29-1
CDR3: CSVGRQANYGYTF

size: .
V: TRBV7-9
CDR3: CASSLVGEGGWDTQYF

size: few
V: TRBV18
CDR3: CASSPPGKISNQPQHF

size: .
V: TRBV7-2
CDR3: CASSSPPGIYEQYF

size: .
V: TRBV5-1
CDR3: CASSPGPSNTEAFF

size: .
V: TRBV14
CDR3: CASSLLRGGINTGELFF

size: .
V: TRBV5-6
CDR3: CASSWGRGGSTEAFF

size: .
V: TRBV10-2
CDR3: CASSESGGWETQYF

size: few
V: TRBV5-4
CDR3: CASSSQGALRAFF

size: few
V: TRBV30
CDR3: CAWSVSSYGYTF

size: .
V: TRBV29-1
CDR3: CSVRGGNQNTEAFF

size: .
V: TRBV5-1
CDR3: CASSFSAAVNTGELFF

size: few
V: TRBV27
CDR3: CASSRGQGGNYGYTF

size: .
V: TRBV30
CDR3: CAWSLPTADLYGYTF

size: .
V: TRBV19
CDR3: CASSKTGSGANVLTF

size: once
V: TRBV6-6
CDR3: CASSYPGQGVYEQYF

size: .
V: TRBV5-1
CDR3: CASSAPTGGDGYTF

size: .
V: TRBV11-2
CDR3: CASTRTGRNTEAFF

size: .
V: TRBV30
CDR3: CAWTPGRIETQYF

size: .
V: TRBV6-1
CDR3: CASRETGEIGAFF

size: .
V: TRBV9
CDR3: CASSQKGPSHYNEQFF

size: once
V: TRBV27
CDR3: CASSLVPPTIRAYEQYF

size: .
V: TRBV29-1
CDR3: CSGGQGWEETQYF

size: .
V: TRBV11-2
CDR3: CASSLVRGETQYF

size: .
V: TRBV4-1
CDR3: CASSQDGQGVGLNTEAFF

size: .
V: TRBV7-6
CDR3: CASRGQGNTGELFF

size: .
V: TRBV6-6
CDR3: CASSYSELSTDTQYF

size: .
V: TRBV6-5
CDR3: CASSYYTGSSGNTIYF

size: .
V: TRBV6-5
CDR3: CASSRLMNTEAFF

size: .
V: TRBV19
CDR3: CASTLDRGGNQPQHF

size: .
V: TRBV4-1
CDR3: CASSPRVSYEQYF

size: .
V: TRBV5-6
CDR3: CASSLRDSRGQPQHF

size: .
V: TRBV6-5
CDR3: CASRSPGGLNTEAFF

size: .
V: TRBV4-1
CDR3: CASRYRDRGLYEQYF

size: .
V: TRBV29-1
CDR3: CSVRGPGLAGGPWETQYF

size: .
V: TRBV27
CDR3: CASSFSTGGQGYTF

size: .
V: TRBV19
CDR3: CATSKREGSTEAFF

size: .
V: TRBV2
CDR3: CASSERRQKNTEAFF

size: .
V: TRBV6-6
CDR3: CASTHGTGSFDYTF

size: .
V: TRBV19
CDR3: CASSNGGSSYEQYF

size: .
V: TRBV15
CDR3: CATSREKGQGSNNEQFF